These T cell receptor beta chains were read from a single sample in a study of blood T cell repertoires in COVID-19. The assay was immunoSEQ multiplex PCR, and TCRdb's table has in-frame clones only and misses some. The repertoire holds some 530,000 clones, with approximately 85% as singletons. Specimen: peripheral blood. Every receptor here comes from a human donor in a cohort sampled during active COVID-19. The CDR3 runs from the conserved cysteine through the conserved F or W. Each record gives: CDR3 length, D gene, J gene, clone size, V gene, CDR3 protein, CDR3 DNA. The D gene is left open where the match is weak. Clone size is shown for a subset of rows, as once, few, many or a class of expanded clone.

16	NA	TRBJ2-1	NA	TRBV5-1	CASSRGSSGTYNEQFF	TGCGCCAGCAGCCGGGGGTCTTCGGGGACCTACAATGAGCAGTTCTTC
14	TRBD2	TRBJ2-1	NA	TRBV7-2	CASSLLGPGGEQFF	TGTGCCAGCAGCCTACTAGGGCCCGGGGGGGAGCAGTTCTTC
16	TRBD2	TRBJ2-3	NA	TRBV11-2	CASSPPSGSIPDTQYF	TGTGCCAGCAGCCCTCCTAGCGGGAGTATCCCAGATACGCAGTATTTT
14	TRBD2	TRBJ2-1	NA	TRBV27	CATGTSGSYNEQFF	TGTGCCACCGGGACTAGTGGGTCCTACAATGAGCAGTTCTTC
15	NA	TRBJ2-1	NA	TRBV25-1	CASSEGGAPSNEQFF	TGTGCCAGCAGTGAAGGGGGGGCTCCCTCTAATGAGCAGTTCTTC
17	NA	TRBJ2-3	NA	TRBV7-9	CASSLGATLASTDTQYF	TGTGCCAGCAGCTTAGGGGCGACTCTAGCTAGCACAGATACGCAGTATTTT
13	NA	TRBJ2-7	NA	TRBV2	CASMETVSYEQYF	TGTGCCAGCATGGAGACAGTCTCCTACGAGCAGTACTTC
13	NA	TRBJ1-2	NA	TRBV18	CASSLDRNYGYTF	TGTGCCAGCTCACTTGACAGAAACTATGGCTACACCTTC
13	TRBD2	TRBJ2-7	NA	TRBV12-3/TRBV12-4	CASSLGEGYEQYF	TGTGCCAGCAGTTTGGGGGAGGGCTACGAGCAGTACTTC
12	NA	TRBJ2-1	NA	TRBV7-2	CASSPARGLDLF	TGTGCCAGCAGCCCTGCTAGGGGACTCGACCTCTTC
15	TRBD2	TRBJ2-1	NA	TRBV7-3	CASSPVLAGYNEQFF	TGTGCCAGCAGCCCCGTACTAGCGGGGTACAATGAGCAGTTCTTC
15	NA	TRBJ2-1	NA	TRBV7-2	CASSLAGSLANEQFF	TGTGCCAGCAGCTTAGCTGGGAGCTTGGCAAATGAGCAGTTCTTC
12	TRBD1	TRBJ2-3	NA	TRBV7-8	CASSQDRGRKYF	TGTGCCAGCAGCCAGGACAGGGGGAGAAAGTATTTT
16	TRBD2	TRBJ2-5	once	TRBV27	CASSSPRTSGSETQYF	TGTGCCAGCAGTTCCCCCAGGACTAGCGGGAGTGAGACCCAGTACTTC
14	NA	TRBJ1-2	NA	TRBV11-2	CASSLDSTNYGYTF	TGTGCCAGCAGCTTAGATAGTACTAACTATGGCTACACCTTC
19	TRBD2	TRBJ2-1	NA	TRBV7-8	CASSLRRLAGGPGVNEQFF	TGTGCCAGCAGCTTAAGGCGCCTAGCGGGAGGGCCAGGAGTCAATGAGCAGTTCTTC
16	TRBD2	TRBJ2-3	NA	TRBV3-1/TRBV3-2	CASSDGLAGSTDTQYF	TGTGCCAGCAGCGACGGACTAGCGGGAAGCACAGATACGCAGTATTTT
18	NA	TRBJ1-2	NA	TRBV18	CASSVSPVGGQSNYGYTF	TGTGCCAGCTCCGTCTCGCCCGTCGGGGGTCAATCCAACTATGGCTACACCTTC
15	TRBD2	TRBJ2-1	NA	TRBV30	CAWTIGSGRGLGQFF	TGTGCCTGGACGATAGGGAGCGGGAGGGGTTTAGGGCAGTTCTTC
16	NA	TRBJ1-4	NA	TRBV5-1	CASSLLQGPSNEKLFF	TGCGCCAGCAGCTTGCTTCAGGGTCCTTCTAATGAAAAACTGTTTTTT
13	NA	TRBJ1-1	NA	TRBV6-5	CASSYGLTGNAFF	TGTGCCAGCAGTTACGGCCTAACAGGGAATGCTTTCTTT